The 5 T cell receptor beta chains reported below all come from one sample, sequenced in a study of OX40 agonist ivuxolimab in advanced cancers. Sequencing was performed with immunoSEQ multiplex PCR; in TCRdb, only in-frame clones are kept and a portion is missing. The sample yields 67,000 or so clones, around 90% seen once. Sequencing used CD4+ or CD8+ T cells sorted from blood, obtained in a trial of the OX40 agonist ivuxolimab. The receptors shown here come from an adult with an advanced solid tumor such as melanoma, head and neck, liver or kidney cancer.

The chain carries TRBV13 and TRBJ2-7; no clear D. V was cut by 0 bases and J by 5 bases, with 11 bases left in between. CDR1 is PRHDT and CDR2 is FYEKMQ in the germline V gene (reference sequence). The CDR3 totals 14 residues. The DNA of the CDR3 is TGTGCCAGCAGCTTAGGCAAAGGGTCTGACGAGCAGTACTTC. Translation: CASSLGKGSDEQYF.

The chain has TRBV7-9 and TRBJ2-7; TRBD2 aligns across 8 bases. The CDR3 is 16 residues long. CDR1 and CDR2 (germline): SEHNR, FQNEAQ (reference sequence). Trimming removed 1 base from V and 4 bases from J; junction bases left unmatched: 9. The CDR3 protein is CASSLEGAGALYEQYF. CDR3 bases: TGTGCCAGCAGCTTAGAAGGAGCGGGGGCATTGTACGAGCAGTACTTC.

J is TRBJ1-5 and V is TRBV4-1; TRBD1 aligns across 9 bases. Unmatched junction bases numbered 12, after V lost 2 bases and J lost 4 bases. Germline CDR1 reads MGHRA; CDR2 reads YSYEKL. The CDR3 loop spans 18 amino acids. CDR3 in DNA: TGCGCCAGCAGCCAAACACCCTCGGGGACAGGGAAGAATCAGCCCCAGCATTTT. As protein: CASSQTPSGTGKNQPQHF.

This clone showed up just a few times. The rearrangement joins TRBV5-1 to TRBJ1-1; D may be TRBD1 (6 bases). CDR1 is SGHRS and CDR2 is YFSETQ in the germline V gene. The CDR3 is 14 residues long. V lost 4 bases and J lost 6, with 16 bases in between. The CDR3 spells CASSPGGGEAEAFF. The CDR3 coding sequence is TGCGCCAGCAGCCCAGGAGGGGGGGAGGCTGAAGCTTTCTTT.

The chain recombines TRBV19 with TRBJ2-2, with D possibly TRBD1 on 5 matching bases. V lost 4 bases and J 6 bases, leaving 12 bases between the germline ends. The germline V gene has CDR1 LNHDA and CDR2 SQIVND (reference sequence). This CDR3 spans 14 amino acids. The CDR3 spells CASSTTGPPGELFF. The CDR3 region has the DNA TGTGCCAGTAGTACAACAGGTCCTCCCGGGGAGCTGTTTTTT.